This T cell receptor beta chain was profiled in a study of OX40 agonist ivuxolimab in advanced cancers. Turning to the study itself: Cancers in dose escalation were hepatocellular, melanoma, renal cell and head and neck. Age averaged around 58 years (range roughly 23 to 79), and around 78% were male.

Germline CDR1 SGHRS, CDR2 YFSETQ. The CDR3 is 14 residues long. Measured with immunoSEQ multiplex PCR; TCRdb has only the in-frame clones, and not every one. The sample has 60,000 or so clones; about 89% are singletons. This clone came up once. Its antigen is not known. Whole-study results and caveats: CD8+ T cells averaged more expanded clones than CD4+. Relatively little clonal expansion, among the lowest observed, appeared in partial responders at 0.1-3.0 mg/kg.

The receptor's source is an adult with an advanced solid tumor such as melanoma, head and neck, liver or kidney cancer. V gene TRBV5-1 combines with J gene TRBJ2-5; 9 bases line up with TRBD1. Gene TRBJ2-7 matches the end of the DNA better, so the J call may be wrong. The source material was CD4+ or CD8+ T cells sorted from blood, sampled in a trial of the OX40 agonist ivuxolimab. The DNA for the CDR3 is TGCGCCAGCAGCTTGGCCGGGACAGGGTACGAGCAGTACTTC. Protein: CASSLAGTGYEQYF.